This T cell receptor (beta chain) is from a study of blood T cell repertoires in COVID-19. On the study more broadly: T cells, B-cell-depleted T cells, or PBMCs supplied cDNA or gDNA.

Germline values: CDR1 SGHNT, CDR2 YYREEE (reference sequence). Trimming removed 4 bases from V and 0 bases from J, with 4 bases in between. The length of the CDR3 is 12 residues. In the authors' methods: Estimation of nucleated cell counts relied on the amplification of reference gene primers. Only in-frame clones appear in the TCRdb table, and some are missing; sequencing was by immunoSEQ multiplex PCR. V and J calls plus clone size are reproduced from that table; the DNA served to infer D and trimming. The sample holds 310,000 or so clones, around 88% seen once. This clone was detected once. The sequence was collected from a woman younger than 45 who had recovered from COVID-19. Input material: peripheral blood. The chain employs TRBV5-4 and TRBJ1-1; D gene ambiguous. The CDR3 reads CASSLLNTEAFF. In nucleotides, the CDR3 is TGTGCCAGCAGCCTACTGAACACTGAAGCTTTCTTT.